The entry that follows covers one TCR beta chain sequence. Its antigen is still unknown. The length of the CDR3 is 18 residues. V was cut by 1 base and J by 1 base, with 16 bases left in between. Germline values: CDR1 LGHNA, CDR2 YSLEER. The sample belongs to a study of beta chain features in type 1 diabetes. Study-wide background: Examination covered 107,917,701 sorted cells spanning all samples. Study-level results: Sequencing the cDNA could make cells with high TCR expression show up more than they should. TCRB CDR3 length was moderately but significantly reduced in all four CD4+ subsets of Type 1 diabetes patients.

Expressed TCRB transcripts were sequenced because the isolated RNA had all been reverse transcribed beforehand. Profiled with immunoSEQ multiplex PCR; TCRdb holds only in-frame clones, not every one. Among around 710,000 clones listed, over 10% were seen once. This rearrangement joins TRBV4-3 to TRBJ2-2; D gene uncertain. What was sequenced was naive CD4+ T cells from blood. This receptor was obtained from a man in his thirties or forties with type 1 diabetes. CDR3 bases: TGCGCCAGCAGCCAAGCCCCCAGTGGGTCCTTGAACACCGGGGAGCTGTTTTTT. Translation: CASSQAPSGSLNTGELFF.